The entry below describes one T cell receptor beta chain. Its specificity is unknown. The data derive from a study of OX40 agonist ivuxolimab in advanced cancers. Whole-study context: It was ivuxolimab, an agonistic anti-OX40 (CD134) antibody, that patients were treated with.

Germline CDR1 is LGHNA and CDR2 is YNFKEQ. This CDR3 has 14 amino acids. Trimming cost V 0 bases and J 3 bases; bases outside gene matches: 2. Study results and caveats: Blood T cells, both CD4+ and CD8+, expanded clonally by week 6 at 0.1 to 3.0 mg/kg.

Method: immunoSEQ multiplex PCR; TCRdb's copy keeps in-frame clones and lacks some. The table shows tens of thousands of clones, with 82% occurring only once. The chain is built from TRBV4-2 and TRBJ2-7; 7 bases align to TRBD2. The material sequenced was CD4+ or CD8+ T cells sorted from blood, taken in a trial of the OX40 agonist ivuxolimab. The sequence derives from an adult with an advanced solid tumor such as melanoma, head and neck, liver or kidney cancer. This CDR3 reads CASSQEGLVYEQYF. In DNA form, the CDR3 reads TGTGCCAGCAGCCAAGAAGGACTAGTCTACGAGCAGTACTTC.